The clone carrying this T cell receptor (beta chain) was detected many times. The antigen remains unidentified. The germline V gene encodes CDR1 DFQATT and CDR2 SNEGSKA (reference sequence). This CDR3 is built from 15 residues. The V and J ends lost 0 bases and 2 bases, in that order; junction bases with no gene match: 4. This sample was included in a study of CD8 T cells in ankylosing spondylitis. Regarding the study as a whole: Disease-associated clonotypes exhibited CD8+ identity and were relatively infrequent in peripheral blood. Blood from ankylosing spondylitis patients appeared to carry a characteristic roughly eight-variant TCR beta motif.

Library preparation for TCR beta used quantitative 5'-RACE with molecular barcodes. A single record per CDR3 protein comes from TCRdb applying MiXCR to the 5' RACE reads. The sample holds roughly 490,000 distinct CDR3 sequences, 5.3% seen once. Sequenced: blood, either unsorted or a sorted T cell fraction (not recorded which). The sequence was obtained from a male donor with ankylosing spondylitis. The chain couples TRBV20-1 to TRBJ2-5; 9 nucleotides agree with TRBD1. The CDR3 sequence: CSARDPDRGQETQYF. The CDR3 bases are TGCAGTGCTAGAGACCCTGACAGGGGGCAAGAGACCCAGTACTTC.